Listed below are T cell receptor beta chains from one sample, sequenced in a study of T cell responses to AZD1222 COVID-19 vaccine. Profiling relied on immunoSEQ multiplex PCR, and the TCRdb table lists in-frame clones only, not all of them. The sample lists over 100,000 clones; roughly 89% were seen once. Material: peripheral blood, obtained on day 0 of AZD1222 vaccination. These receptors were collected from an adult in good health. CDR3s include the opening cysteine and the closing phenylalanine or tryptophan. D genes are given only for firm matches. Size is omitted from some rows. Given values are once, few, many or a class for expanded clones.

DNA,CDR3,J,size,D,V
TGTGCCAGCAGCTCTGGACAGTCCTACGAGCAGTACTTC,CASSSGQSYEQYF,TRBJ2-7,once,-,TRBV3-1/TRBV3-2
TGTGCCATCAAAAAGGCCGTCGACGATGGCTACACCTTC,CAIKKAVDDGYTF,TRBJ1-2,-,-,TRBV10-3
TGTGCCAGCAGCTTAGACGGACGGGGGAGAAGCTACACCTTC,CASSLDGRGRSYTF,TRBJ1-2,-,-,TRBV7-8
TGTGCCAGCAGCAAAGACAGAACCTATGGCTACACCTTC,CASSKDRTYGYTF,TRBJ1-2,-,-,TRBV12-3/TRBV12-4
TGTGCCAGCCCACCGAACCTAGCCAAAAACATTCAGTACTTC,CASPPNLAKNIQYF,TRBJ2-4,-,-,TRBV6-4
TGCGCCAGCAGCTCTAGGACAGGGCCCCTTAACTATGGCTACACCTTC,CASSSRTGPLNYGYTF,TRBJ1-2,-,TRBD1,TRBV5-1
TGTGCCAGCTCACGAGAGACAGGGGATCAGCCCCAGCATTTT,CASSRETGDQPQHF,TRBJ1-5,-,TRBD1,TRBV18
TGTGCCAGCAGTTTGCATCTCGGGGTTAGCAATCAGCCCCAGCATTTT,CASSLHLGVSNQPQHF,TRBJ1-5,-,-,TRBV27
TGTGCCAGCAGTGAGCAGCCGGGGAATCCGCCCCAGCATTTT,CASSEQPGNPPQHF,TRBJ1-5,-,-,TRBV2
TGCAGTGCCACTAGCTTGGAGACCCAGTACTTC,CSATSLETQYF,TRBJ2-5,-,-,TRBV20-1
TGTGCCAGCAGGATGGGGACAGGGTTCAATCAGCCCCAGCATTTT,CASRMGTGFNQPQHF,TRBJ1-5,-,TRBD1,TRBV6-5
TGTGCCAGTAGTCCACGGACGGACCAAGAGACCCAGTACTTC,CASSPRTDQETQYF,TRBJ2-5,-,-,TRBV19
TGCGCCAGCAGCCTTAAGACAGAGAACACTGAAGCTTTCTTT,CASSLKTENTEAFF,TRBJ1-1,-,-,TRBV4-1
TGCGCCAGCAGCCAAGAACATGACTATGGCTACACCTTC,CASSQEHDYGYTF,TRBJ1-2,-,-,TRBV4-1
TGTGCCAGCAGCTCGATTAGGGGTACATACGAGCAGTACTTC,CASSSIRGTYEQYF,TRBJ2-7,-,-,TRBV11-2
TGTGCCAGCAGCCCCAGGGGGAGGGAGACCCAGTACTTC,CASSPRGRETQYF,TRBJ2-5,-,-,TRBV3-1/TRBV3-2
TGTGCCAGCAAAATAGGGGGTCCGACAGCCGTGAACACTGAAGCTTTCTTT,CASKIGGPTAVNTEAFF,TRBJ1-1,-,-,TRBV7-6
TGTGCCAGCAGCGTAAGACAGCAAAAACTCTTCACCGGGGAGCTGTTTTTT,CASSVRQQKLFTGELFF,TRBJ2-2,-,-,TRBV9
TGTGCCAGCAGCTTAACACCACCGCCACGAAACACCATATATTTT,CASSLTPPPRNTIYF,TRBJ1-3,-,-,TRBV7-2
TGTGCCAGCAGCTTAGGTGTGGGCTCAAGCTATGGCTACACCTTC,CASSLGVGSSYGYTF,TRBJ1-2,-,-,TRBV7-9
TGTGCCAGCAGCTCCCTACGGGGGGGGGCCCTCCAAGAGACCCAGTACTTC,CASSSLRGGALQETQYF,TRBJ2-5,-,TRBD2,TRBV7-9
TGTGCCAGCAGCGTACCGGACACTGGCTACACCTTC,CASSVPDTGYTF,TRBJ1-2,-,-,TRBV9
TGTGCCACCAGCAACCCGTTCAATGAGCAGTTCTTC,CATSNPFNEQFF,TRBJ2-1,-,-,TRBV15
TGTGCCAGCAGTTACATGGGGACACCCCCTAAAGGCTACACCTTC,CASSYMGTPPKGYTF,TRBJ1-2,-,-,TRBV6-6
TGTGCCAGCAGCACCCGAGAGAACACTGAAGCTTTCTTT,CASSTRENTEAFF,TRBJ1-1,-,-,TRBV7-9
TGTGCCTGGAACAGGGGACAGACTAACTATGGCTACACCTTC,CAWNRGQTNYGYTF,TRBJ1-2,-,TRBD1,TRBV30
TGTGCCAGTAGTATAGGCCCCGGGGAGCTGTTTTTT,CASSIGPGELFF,TRBJ2-2,-,-,TRBV19
TGTGCCATACCCAAAACTACAGGGGCTAACGGTTGGGCCGGGGAGCTGTTTTTT,CAIPKTTGANGWAGELFF,TRBJ2-2,few,TRBD1,TRBV2
TGTGCCAGTATCCCCGGGCAGGCGGAATCTAGGGTTTTCTTT,CASIPGQAESRVFF,TRBJ1-1,-,-,TRBV19
TGTGCCAGCTCACCACCGTCTACGGGACTCCAGAATCAGCCCCAGCATTTT,CASSPPSTGLQNQPQHF,TRBJ1-5,-,-,TRBV18
TGTGCCAGCGCTCCGGGGACAAAGACCCAGTACTTC,CASAPGTKTQYF,TRBJ2-5,-,-,TRBV21-1
TGTGCCAGCATCGGGACAGGGACCCTTGGCTACACCTTC,CASIGTGTLGYTF,TRBJ1-2,-,TRBD1,TRBV25-1
TGTGCCAGCAGCTTAGTACAGGGGGCGGATGGCTACACCTTC,CASSLVQGADGYTF,TRBJ1-2,-,TRBD1,TRBV7-6
TGTGCCAGCAGCTTACGAGGCACAGATACGCAGTATTTT,CASSLRGTDTQYF,TRBJ2-3,-,-,TRBV5-5
TGTGCCAGCAGTCGGGGGAACACTGAAGCTTTCTTT,CASSRGNTEAFF,TRBJ1-1,-,-,TRBV6-2/TRBV6-3
TGCGCCAGCTCTGAACGGAACTCCTACGAGCAGTACTTC,CASSERNSYEQYF,TRBJ2-7,-,-,TRBV10-1
TGCAGTGCTGCCTTCTATGGCTACACCTTC,CSAAFYGYTF,TRBJ1-2,once,-,TRBV20-1
TGTGCCAGCAGCCAGTCAGGGGATGCCTACGAGCAGTACTTC,CASSQSGDAYEQYF,TRBJ2-7,-,-,TRBV3-1/TRBV3-2
TGTGCCAGCAGCCAAGGAGGGGCGCGCAATTCACCCCTCCACTTT,CASSQGGARNSPLHF,TRBJ1-6,-,-,TRBV3-1/TRBV3-2
TGTGCCAGCAGCGCGCAGCCTACAGGGAAGTCGGATGGCTACACCTTC,CASSAQPTGKSDGYTF,TRBJ1-2,-,-,TRBV7-8
TGTGCCTGGAGTGTTGGCAGCTCCCAGCATTTT,CAWSVGSSQHF,TRBJ1-5,-,-,TRBV30
TGTGCCAGCAGCTTAACGGTGAACACTGAAGCTTTCTTT,CASSLTVNTEAFF,TRBJ1-1,-,-,TRBV7-9
TGTGCCAGCAGCCAGTGGGCAAGAGGTGGTGAGCAGTTCTTC,CASSQWARGGEQFF,TRBJ2-1,-,-,TRBV3-1/TRBV3-2
TGTGCCAGCTTAATCGGCTTGGGCGAGCAGTACTTC,CASLIGLGEQYF,TRBJ2-7,-,-,TRBV6-5
TGTGCCTGGAGGAGGGACAGGGTGAATGAGCAGTTCTTC,CAWRRDRVNEQFF,TRBJ2-1,-,TRBD1,TRBV30
TGTGCCAGCAGCTTTGGTGGGGATTTACTTGAAAAACTGTTTTTT,CASSFGGDLLEKLFF,TRBJ1-4,-,-,TRBV11-2
TGCGCCAGCAGGTTACTAGCGGGGGACTGGAATGAGCAGTTCTTC,CASRLLAGDWNEQFF,TRBJ2-1,-,TRBD2,TRBV5-1
TGTGCCAGTAGTATAGATCGGGGGGTGCGGTATGGCTACACCTTC,CASSIDRGVRYGYTF,TRBJ1-2,-,-,TRBV19
TGTGCCAGCAGTGAATTGGTATGGACTAACACTGAAGCTTTCTTT,CASSELVWTNTEAFF,TRBJ1-1,-,-,TRBV6-1
TGCAGTGCCCTTAATTGGGATACGCAGTATTTT,CSALNWDTQYF,TRBJ2-3,-,-,TRBV20-1
TGTGCCAGCAGTGAAATGTCAGGGGATAGTCAGCCCCAGCATTTT,CASSEMSGDSQPQHF,TRBJ1-5,-,-,TRBV6-1
TGTGCCAGCAGGACTGGAAGAAGCAGTGTATCACCCCTCCACTTT,CASRTGRSSVSPLHF,TRBJ1-6,-,-,TRBV5-6
TGCGCCAGCAGCCATATCACCGGAGGGATTCATCAGCCCCAGCATTTT,CASSHITGGIHQPQHF,TRBJ1-5,-,-,TRBV4-1
TGTGCCAGCAGTGGACAGGGAGACACTGAAGCTTTCTTT,CASSGQGDTEAFF,TRBJ1-1,-,TRBD1,TRBV11-3
TGTGCCAGCAGTTACTATCGGGATCTCCAGCATTTT,CASSYYRDLQHF,TRBJ1-5,-,-,TRBV6-2/TRBV6-3
TGCGCCAGCAGCCAAGAAACAGGGGGCTTTAATTCACCCCTCCACTTT,CASSQETGGFNSPLHF,TRBJ1-6,-,TRBD1,TRBV4-1
TGTGCCACCAGTGACCCCCGACAGGGTGCGAGAAATGAGCAGTTCTTC,CATSDPRQGARNEQFF,TRBJ2-1,-,TRBD1,TRBV24-1
TGTGCCAGCAGGGAACAGGGGAATGGCTACACCTTC,CASREQGNGYTF,TRBJ1-2,-,TRBD1,TRBV2
TGTGCCAGCAGCCCGGGACAGGAAGGCACCTACGAGCAGTACTTC,CASSPGQEGTYEQYF,TRBJ2-7,-,TRBD1,TRBV7-2
TGTGCCAGCAGTAGACCCCGCGGGGGACCAAATGAGCAGTTCTTC,CASSRPRGGPNEQFF,TRBJ2-1,-,TRBD2,TRBV6-5